The 26 T cell receptor beta chains presented below share a single source sample, sequenced in a study of T-cell memory formation after mild COVID-19. TCRdb recomputed calls from the 5' RACE reads with MiXCR, one row per CDR3 protein. The profile covers approximately 500,000 distinct CDR3 sequences, with roughly 25% appearing a single time and around 13% taken by the ten largest. Sequencing was done on a sample of PBMCs or a T cell subset sorted from them (not recorded which). Receptors were obtained from an adult woman who had mild COVID-19 (a few samples of this study predate the infection). Cell type and time point are not known.

The chain carries TRBV20-1 and TRBJ2-1, with TRBD2 matching over 8 bases. Germline V CDR1 and CDR2: DFQATT, SNEGSKA (reference sequence). This CDR3 spans 17 amino acids. V lost 5 bases and J lost 4; bases outside the gene matches: 16. Here the CDR3 reads CSASGGLAGRLYNEQFF. The CDR3 DNA is TGCAGTGCTTCAGGCGGTTTAGCGGGACGTCTTTACAATGAGCAGTTCTTC.

This clonotype has only a few counts. This chain connects TRBV9 to TRBJ1-5, with TRBD1 as a possible D gene (6 bases). Per the germline V gene, CDR1 is SGDLS and CDR2 is YYNGEE. Trimming took 0 bases from V and 2 from J, leaving 9 bases between them. This CDR3 region has 15 residues. CDR3 residues: CASSVGGQRNQPQHF. The CDR3 DNA reads as TGTGCCAGCAGCGTAGGGGGACAACGCAATCAGCCCCAGCATTTT.

This clonotype was counted only a few times. The chain recombines TRBV3-1 with TRBJ2-3; D not resolved. The CDR3 consists of 13 residues. CDR1 is LGHDT and CDR2 is YNNKEL in the germline V gene (reference sequence). V lost 0 bases and J lost 4, with 5 bases in between. The CDR3 sequence: CASSQDHADTQYF. CDR3 sequence (DNA): TGTGCCAGCAGCCAAGATCATGCAGATACGCAGTATTTT.

This clonotype was observed a handful of times. Possible read error: a much larger clone is one base away. The chain couples TRBV7-9 to TRBJ1-2; no clear D gene. Trimming removed 1 base at V and 5 bases at J, with 2 bases between. The CDR3 totals 11 residues. CDR1 is SEHNR and CDR2 is FQNEAQ in the germline V gene (reference sequence). CDR3: CASSLEYGYTF. CDR3 nucleotides: TGTGCCAGCAGCTTAGAATATGGCTACACCTTC.

This clonotype was observed a handful of times. The chain has TRBV3-1 and TRBJ2-2; TRBD2 matches at 7 bases. This CDR3 is 15 amino acids long. The ends lost 0 bases at V and 2 bases at J; junction bases unmatched: 0. In germline, CDR1 is LGHDT, CDR2 YNNKEL (reference sequence). CDR3 bases: TGTGCCAGCAGCCAAGAGGGACTAAACACCGGGGAGCTGTTTTTT. Protein product: CASSQEGLNTGELFF.

This clonotype was seen at least ten times. The chain recombines TRBV5-1 with TRBJ1-4; D not resolved. The germline V and J ends were trimmed by 0 bases and 8 bases, with 11 bases remaining between them. This CDR3 has 14 amino acids. Germline V gene data show CDR1 as SGHRS and CDR2 as YFSETQ. This chain's CDR3 is CASSLDPSGEKLFF. CDR3 nucleotides: TGCGCCAGCAGCTTGGATCCCTCCGGAGAAAAACTGTTTTTT.

The rearrangement links TRBV20-1 to TRBJ2-3; D is perhaps TRBD2 (6 bases). The CDR3 runs to 13 residues. Germline CDR1 DFQATT, CDR2 SNEGSKA (reference sequence). With 3 bases removed from V and 2 bases from J, the gap between germline ends came to 9 bases. DNA for the CDR3: TGCAGTGCTAGGCGACTAGACACAGATACGCAGTATTTT. Residues: CSARRLDTDTQYF.

The chain uses TRBV11-2 and TRBJ2-6, with 10 bases identical to TRBD1. V lost 7 bases to trimming and J lost 1 base; unmatched junction nucleotides: 4. Germline CDR1 is SGHAT and CDR2 is FQNNGV. The CDR3 contains 16 residues. The CDR3 DNA reads as TGTGCCAGCACCGGGACAGGGGTGTCTGGGGCCAACGTCCTGACTTTC. It is translated as CASTGTGVSGANVLTF.

This chain links TRBV7-9 with TRBJ2-7; 10 bases agree with TRBD2. The CDR3 spans 15 residues. Germline lookup yields CDR1 SEHNR and CDR2 FQNEAQ (reference sequence). V lost 6 bases to trimming and J lost 2 bases; unmatched junction nucleotides: 7. CDR3 loop: CASSQTSGLPYEQYF. Here the CDR3 DNA reads TGTGCCAGCAGTCAGACTAGCGGGCTTCCCTACGAGCAGTACTTC.

The rearrangement joins TRBV29-1 to TRBJ1-1, with D possibly being TRBD1 (5 bases). Germline CDR1 and CDR2: SQVTM and ANQGSEA. V was trimmed by 4 bases and J by 5 bases, leaving 23 bases between them. This CDR3 spans 16 amino acids. The CDR3 coding sequence is TGCAGCGTTGTGGGGGTGGAAGGGGTCGTCGCTACTGAAGCTTTCTTT. Residues: CSVVGVEGVVATEAFF.

The chain joins TRBV12-3 or TRBV12-4 to TRBJ1-2, with 10 bases fitting TRBD1. The V and J ends lost 5 bases and 4 bases, in that order; junction bases with no gene match: 4. The CDR3 is 14 amino acids. The CDR3, as DNA: TGTGCCAGCAGTCACAGGGACAGGGGCTATGGCTACACCTTC. This gives the protein CASSHRDRGYGYTF.

This chain connects TRBV5-1 to TRBJ2-1; 7 nucleotides match TRBD2. This CDR3 has 16 residues. J gave up 4 bases and V 4 bases, and 11 bases lay outside the gene matches. The germline CDR1 and CDR2 sequences are SGHRS and YFSETQ. The CDR3 nucleotides read TGCGCCAGCAGCCTAGCGGACCTAGGGCTTTACAATGAGCAGTTCTTC. It specifies CASSLADLGLYNEQFF.

This clonotype was recorded a few times. J is TRBJ2-1 and V is TRBV7-8, with 10 bases identical to TRBD1. The junction had 8 bases not matched to a gene; V was cut back by 3 bases and J by 9 bases. Looked up from germline, CDR1 is SGHVS and CDR2 is FQNEAQ. The CDR3 covers 15 residues. The CDR3 coding sequence is TGTGCCAGCAGCTTCCCGGGACAGGGGCGGGGTGAGCAGTTCTTC. Translating gives CASSFPGQGRGEQFF.

This clonotype was seen only a few times. The gene calls are TRBV5-6 and TRBJ1-1; D remains ambiguous. The ends were cut back, 0 bases at V and 1 base at J, with 7 bases in the middle. CDR1 is SGHDT, CDR2 YYEEEE, per germline. The CDR3 totals 14 residues. CDR3: CASSLDQSNTEAFF. The DNA of the CDR3 is TGTGCCAGCAGCTTGGACCAGTCGAACACTGAAGCTTTCTTT.

This clonotype was seen only a few times. This chain uses TRBV24-1 with TRBJ2-3; maybe TRBD1 (5 bases). Germline V gene data show CDR1 as KGHDR and CDR2 as SFDVKD. The V gene lost 1 base and the J gene lost 2 bases, with 9 bases spanning the gap. The CDR3 is 15 amino acids. This CDR3 is CATSDLAGNTDTQYF. As DNA, the CDR3 is TGTGCCACCAGTGATTTAGCAGGGAACACAGATACGCAGTATTTT.

This clonotype was recorded a few times. The chain has TRBV12-3 or TRBV12-4 and TRBJ1-1; D not certain. CDR3 length: 15 amino acids. Trimming left V 5 bases short and J 3 bases short, with 16 bases between. The CDR3 loop reads CASSHVEGMDTEAFF. Here the CDR3 DNA reads TGTGCCAGCAGTCACGTAGAGGGAATGGACACTGAAGCTTTCTTT.

The chain combines TRBV5-1 with TRBJ1-2; possibly TRBD1 for D (5 bases). There are 14 residues in the CDR3. Trimming removed 5 bases from V and 5 bases from J, with 16 bases in between. Per the germline V gene, CDR1 is SGHRS and CDR2 is YFSETQ. The DNA for the CDR3 is TGCGCCAGCAGTCCATCCGGGACCGATTATGGCTACACCTTC. As protein: CASSPSGTDYGYTF.

The V and J genes are TRBV9 and TRBJ1-2, with TRBD1 as a possible D gene (6 bases). The CDR3 has 15 amino acids. Germline V lookup: CDR1 SGDLS, CDR2 YYNGEE. Trimming took off 0 bases at V and 4 bases at J, with 13 bases between the two ends. The CDR3 loop reads CASSVEGGSTYGYTF. CDR3 DNA: TGTGCCAGCAGCGTAGAGGGGGGGAGCACCTATGGCTACACCTTC.

The V call is TRBV19, the J call TRBJ2-7; D possibly corresponds to TRBD2 (6 bases). Per the germline V gene, CDR1 is LNHDA and CDR2 is SQIVND (reference sequence). Trimming took off 6 bases at V and 2 bases at J, with 14 bases between the two ends. CDR3 length equals 14 residues. The CDR3 region is CASRLRAGTYEQYF. The CDR3 region has the DNA TGTGCCAGTAGACTCCGGGCGGGAACCTACGAGCAGTACTTC.

This clonotype was observed a handful of times. The V and J genes are TRBV25-1 and TRBJ2-2; D gene ambiguous. The CDR3 spans 15 residues. Germline V CDR1 and CDR2: MGHDK, SYGVNS. Between the trimmed V and J ends, which lost 3 bases and 3 bases, there was a span of 11 bases. CDR3 nucleotides: TGTGCCAGCAGTGACCGGGCCGACGACACCGGGGAGCTGTTTTTT. Its protein product is CASSDRADDTGELFF. The full variable domain, in which reference TRBV25-1 and TRBJ2-2 provide the parts outside the CDR3, is EADIYQTPRYLVIGTGKKITLECSQTMGHDKMYWYQQDPGMELHLIHYSYGVNSTEKGDLSSESTVSRIRTEHFPLTLESARPSHTSQYLCASSDRADDTGELFFGEGSRLTVL.

The chain links TRBV24-1 to TRBJ1-2; 8 positions match TRBD1. CDR3 length equals 13 residues. Germline-derived CDR1 and CDR2 are KGHDR and SFDVKD. V gave up 9 bases and J gave up 3 bases; unmatched junction bases: 5. The CDR3 reads CATRAGGDYGYTF. DNA of the CDR3: TGTGCCACCCGCGCAGGGGGCGACTATGGCTACACCTTC.

J is TRBJ2-3 and V is TRBV13; the D gene is possibly TRBD2 (7 bases). Germline CDR1 is PRHDT and CDR2 is FYEKMQ (reference sequence). The CDR3 runs 15 residues. Deletions cut 6 bases from V and 3 bases from J, with 16 bases between. DNA of the CDR3: TGTGCCAGCAGTCTCAGCGGGGACACTACAGATACGCAGTATTTT. Protein sequence: CASSLSGDTTDTQYF.

This clonotype has a handful of counts. The chain is built from TRBV2 and TRBJ2-1, with 9 positions matching TRBD2. CDR3 length equals 15 residues. Germline CDR1 is SNHLY and CDR2 is FYNNEI. Trimming cost V 3 bases and J 6 bases; bases outside gene matches: 6. The chain's CDR3 is CASSDLRGGLNEQFF. As DNA, the CDR3 is TGTGCCAGCAGTGATTTGCGGGGGGGTCTCAATGAGCAGTTCTTC.

This chain joins TRBV20-1 and TRBJ1-1; D possibly corresponds to TRBD1 (6 bases). This CDR3 spans 14 amino acids. The V and J ends lost 6 bases and 1 base respectively, with 15 bases between them. The germline V gene encodes CDR1 DFQATT and CDR2 SNEGSKA (reference sequence). This CDR3 is CSATGTPRNTEAFF. CDR3 bases: TGCAGTGCCACAGGGACACCTCGGAACACTGAAGCTTTCTTT.

The V and J genes are TRBV25-1 and TRBJ2-7, with D possibly being TRBD2 (6 bases). Trimming removed 7 bases at V and 7 bases at J, with 20 bases between. Germline V CDR1 and CDR2: MGHDK, SYGVNS. This CDR3 is 14 amino acids long. The CDR3 DNA sequence: TGTGCCAGCACCCCCTCTCGGGGACTGAGGGAGCAGTACTTC. Translated, it gives CASTPSRGLREQYF.

The sample holds a few counts of this clonotype. The V call is TRBV12-3 or TRBV12-4, the J call TRBJ1-6; no clear D gene. With 8 bases removed from V and 8 bases from J, the gap between germline ends came to 13 bases. This CDR3 comprises 13 residues. DNA of the CDR3: TGTGCCAGCTCCGGGAACGAGGATTCACCCCTCCACTTT. Amino acids: CASSGNEDSPLHF.